These 28 T cell receptor beta chains were sequenced from one sample in a study of CD8 T cells in Susac syndrome. After extraction with the RNeasy kit, roughly 0.45 to 1 ug of the RNA was reverse transcribed using random hexamers. TCRdb passed the immunoSEQ multiplex PCR reads through MiXCR, listing each CDR3 protein once. The sample has fewer than 80,000 distinct CDR3 sequences, roughly 94% seen once. Sequenced material: CD8+ T cells from PBMCs. These receptors all stem from a human donor in good health.

The V gene is TRBV6-5, the J gene TRBJ2-5; unclear D gene. The CDR3 is 12 amino acids. V was shortened by 2 bases and J by 5 bases, with 6 bases between the two germline ends. Germline loops: CDR1 MNHEY, CDR2 SVGAGI. CDR3 loop: CASSYAGETQYF. The CDR3 nucleotides read TGTGCCAGCAGTTACGCCGGTGAGACCCAGTACTTC.

The chain carries TRBV7-9 and TRBJ2-2; 7 bases are a match to TRBD1. With V trimmed by 6 bases and J by 3 bases, 10 bases remained unmatched. This CDR3 is 16 amino acids long. The germline V gene has CDR1 SEHNR and CDR2 FQNEAQ (reference sequence). DNA of the CDR3: TGTGCCAGCAGTTTGCAGACAGGGTTCGACACCGGGGAGCTGTTTTTT. Its translation: CASSLQTGFDTGELFF. The variable domain in full, with the rest retrieved from reference TRBV7-9 and TRBJ2-2, is DTGVSQNPRHKITKRGQNVTFRCDPISEHNRLYWYRQTLGQGPEFLTYFQNEAQLEKSRLLSDRFSAERPKGSFSTLEIQRTEQGDSAMYLCASSLQTGFDTGELFFGEGSRLTVL.

The J gene is TRBJ2-7, the V gene TRBV7-2, with 9 bases matching TRBD2. The V and J ends lost 1 base and 4 bases, in that order; junction bases with no gene match: 8. Germline V CDR1 and CDR2: SGHTA, FQGNSA. This CDR3 comprises 16 residues. CDR3 loop: CASSLVASSGVYEQYF. The CDR3 DNA is TGTGCCAGCAGCTTAGTGGCGTCTAGCGGGGTGTACGAGCAGTACTTC.

This rearrangement joins TRBV13 to TRBJ1-1; a weak D match, TRBD1 (6 bases). CDR3 length equals 15 residues. CDR1 PRHDT and CDR2 FYEKMQ come from the germline V gene (reference sequence). Trimming removed 1 base at V and 0 bases at J, with 9 bases between. DNA of the CDR3: TGTGCCAGCAGCTTAGAGGGACAACTGAACACTGAAGCTTTCTTT. Its protein is CASSLEGQLNTEAFF. Using reference TRBV13 and TRBJ1-1 for the parts outside the CDR3, the full variable domain is AAGVIQSPRHLIKEKRETATLKCYPIPRHDTVYWYQQGPGQDPQFLISFYEKMQSDKGSIPDRFSAQQFSDYHSELNMSSLELGDSALYFCASSLEGQLNTEAFFGQGTRLTVV.

The V and J genes are TRBV10-3 and TRBJ2-1, with D uncertain. Trimming stripped 3 bases from V and 8 bases from J, with 11 bases between. CDR3 length: 13 amino acids. The germline V gene has CDR1 ENHRY and CDR2 SYGVKD. Here the CDR3 DNA reads TGTGCCATCAGTGAAGTAGGGTGGGATGAGCAGTTCTTC. Amino acid sequence: CAISEVGWDEQFF.

The chain is built from TRBV23-1 and TRBJ1-1; no firm D call. TRBV23-1 is an open reading frame whose function is uncertain. V was clipped by 3 bases and J by 3 bases, with 17 bases between them. This CDR3 has 16 residues. This chain's CDR3 is CASSHRQRSGDTEAFF. CDR3 in DNA: TGCGCCAGCAGTCACCGTCAGAGATCCGGGGACACTGAAGCTTTCTTT.

The rearrangement uses TRBV28 and TRBJ2-7, with a weak D call TRBD2 (6 bases). Germline CDR1 MDHEN, CDR2 SYDVKM. The CDR3 extends over 12 amino acids. V lost 9 bases and J 4 bases, leaving 13 bases between the germline ends. CDR3 region: CASHYGGYEQYF. In nucleotides, the CDR3 is TGTGCCAGTCACTACGGGGGATACGAGCAGTACTTC.

The CDR3 loop reads CASSQDWYNEQFF. In nucleotides, the CDR3 is TGTGCCAGCAGCCAAGACTGGTACAATGAGCAGTTCTTC. V gene TRBV7-9 combines with J gene TRBJ2-1; D remains ambiguous. Germline loops: CDR1 SEHNR, CDR2 FQNEAQ (reference sequence). This CDR3 contains 13 residues. V gave up 5 bases and J gave up 4 bases, with 9 bases separating them.

The chain recombines TRBV27 with TRBJ1-2, with D uncertain. Germline CDR1 and CDR2: MNHEY and SMNVEV (reference sequence). The CDR3 is 12 amino acids. V lost 8 bases, J lost 8 bases, and 15 bases lay in between. In DNA form, the CDR3 reads TGTGCCAGCCGTGGTGTCCTGGGAGGCTACACCTTC. Translated: CASRGVLGGYTF.

The rearrangement joins TRBV4-1 to TRBJ2-7, with unresolved D. The CDR3 runs 15 residues. CDR1 and CDR2 from the germline V gene are MGHRA and YSYEKL. V dropped 0 bases and J dropped 6 bases, with 15 bases sitting between them. The chain's CDR3 is CASSQDPGYSSEQYF. The CDR3 bases are TGCGCCAGCAGCCAAGATCCCGGGTATAGTAGCGAGCAGTACTTC.

The chain carries TRBV4-3 and TRBJ2-1, with D perhaps TRBD2 (5 bases). V was cut by 0 bases and J by 10 bases, with 19 bases left in between. The CDR3 loop spans 16 amino acids. Germline V gene lookup returns CDR1 LGHNA and CDR2 YSLEER. CDR3 nucleotide sequence: TGCGCCAGCAGCCAAGACTTCTTAGGGAGAGCGAACGAGCAGTTCTTC. This sequence encodes CASSQDFLGRANEQFF.

This chain links TRBV30 with TRBJ2-5; D remains ambiguous. V lost 2 bases and J lost 2, with 21 bases in between. Germline assignment: CDR1 GTSNPN and CDR2 SVGIG (reference sequence). The CDR3 covers 17 residues. CDR3 residues: CAWSLQHRPPAQETQYF. Written as DNA, the CDR3 is TGTGCCTGGAGTCTACAACACAGACCTCCGGCACAAGAGACCCAGTACTTC.

V and J are TRBV7-9 and TRBJ2-5; 10 nucleotides line up with TRBD2. V gave up 5 bases and J gave up 0 bases; unmatched junction bases: 6. The CDR3 covers 16 residues. Germline assignment: CDR1 SEHNR and CDR2 FQNEAQ (reference sequence). CDR3 in DNA: TGTGCCAGCAGCGCATTACTAGCGGGGAACCAAGAGACCCAGTACTTC. Translation: CASSALLAGNQETQYF. Complete variable domain (other parts from reference TRBV7-9 and TRBJ2-5): DTGVSQNPRHKITKRGQNVTFRCDPISEHNRLYWYRQTLGQGPEFLTYFQNEAQLEKSRLLSDRFSAERPKGSFSTLEIQRTEQGDSAMYLCASSALLAGNQETQYFGPGTRLLVL.

This chain joins TRBV27 and TRBJ1-1, with no clear D. Germline values: CDR1 MNHEY, CDR2 SMNVEV (reference sequence). This CDR3 contains 15 residues. V lost 5 bases, J lost 3 bases, and 16 bases lay in between. The CDR3 DNA follows: TGTGCCAGCAGTGCTCACTGGGTCGGGGACACTGAAGCTTTCTTT. It translates to CASSAHWVGDTEAFF.

V is TRBV13 and J is TRBJ2-1, with 9 positions matching TRBD2. This CDR3 contains 15 residues. Germline CDR1 reads PRHDT; CDR2 reads FYEKMQ (reference sequence). With 0 bases clipped from V and 7 bases from J, the junction kept 4 bases outside the gene matches. The CDR3 reads CASSLGASGVNEQFF. The CDR3 DNA sequence: TGTGCCAGCAGCTTAGGGGCTAGCGGGGTAAATGAGCAGTTCTTC.

V usage is TRBV2 and J usage is TRBJ2-2; 7 bases are shared with TRBD1. CDR3 length equals 19 residues. Germline CDR1 and CDR2: SNHLY and FYNNEI. Trimming at V came to 6 bases and at J to 1 base, leaving 17 bases not matched to a gene. Written as DNA, the CDR3 is TGTGCCAGCAGCGCCCCGAGGGACAGCTCTACCCTGAACACCGGGGAGCTGTTTTTT. The encoded protein is CASSAPRDSSTLNTGELFF. The entire variable domain, with the rest obtained from reference TRBV2 and TRBJ2-2, is as follows: EPEVTQTPSHQVTQMGQEVILRCVPISNHLYFYWYRQILGQKVEFLVSFYNNEISEKSEIFDDQFSVERPDGSNFTLKIRSTKLEDSAMYFCASSAPRDSSTLNTGELFFGEGSRLTVL.

This chain uses TRBV5-6 with TRBJ2-7; TRBD2 matches 8 bases. Germline trimming cut 5 bases from V and 4 bases from J; bases unmatched to any gene: 8. The CDR3 runs to 14 residues. Germline-derived CDR1 and CDR2 are SGHDT and YYEEEE. The CDR3 DNA reads as TGTGCCAGCAGATCCTACGGGGGGGCGTACGAGCAGTACTTC. It is translated as CASRSYGGAYEQYF.

This clonotype was recorded once. V and J are TRBV12-3 or TRBV12-4 and TRBJ1-1; maybe TRBD1 (5 bases). The CDR3 is 14 amino acids. V was pared by 2 bases and J by 5 bases, with 12 bases between. The CDR3 here is CASSLLQGGTEAFF. DNA of the CDR3: TGTGCCAGCAGTTTACTTCAGGGAGGGACTGAAGCTTTCTTT.

The genes are TRBV2 and TRBJ2-7; 7 nucleotides line up with TRBD1. Germline V gene lookup returns CDR1 SNHLY and CDR2 FYNNEI. The CDR3 is made up of 14 amino acids. V was pared by 7 bases and J by 2 bases, with 8 bases of the junction left unmatched. CDR3 nucleotides: TGTGCCAGCACTCCTTCGACAGGGCCCTACGAGCAGTACTTC. This encodes CASTPSTGPYEQYF.

The chain uses TRBV7-9 and TRBJ1-2; 8 nucleotides align to TRBD1. CDR1 is SEHNR and CDR2 is FQNEAQ in the germline V gene (reference sequence). The CDR3 covers 16 residues. Losses at the gene ends were 4 bases for V and 8 bases for J; bases not matched to a gene: 15. The CDR3 bases are TGTGCCAGCAGCTCCCCAGAGACAGGGGAGCTTGGCGGCTACACCTTC. This codes for CASSSPETGELGGYTF. Together with reference TRBV7-9 and TRBJ1-2, the CDR3 gives the full variable domain: DTGVSQNPRHKITKRGQNVTFRCDPISEHNRLYWYRQTLGQGPEFLTYFQNEAQLEKSRLLSDRFSAERPKGSFSTLEIQRTEQGDSAMYLCASSSPETGELGGYTFGSGTRLTVV.

In nucleotides, the CDR3 is TGTGCCACCAGCAGAGATAGAAGCTTCGGCGGGGAGCTGTTTTTT. Its translation: CATSRDRSFGGELFF. This rearrangement joins TRBV15 to TRBJ2-2; D is ambiguous. Germline assignment: CDR1 LNHNV and CDR2 YYDKDF (reference sequence). The V end was cut by 0 bases, the J end by 7 bases, with 12 bases between. The CDR3 runs 15 residues.

The V gene is TRBV5-1, the J gene TRBJ2-1; D not certain. Trimming took 0 bases from V and 4 from J, leaving 8 bases between them. CDR1 is SGHRS and CDR2 is YFSETQ in the germline V gene. This CDR3 is built from 14 residues. The CDR3 protein is CASSLAPDYNEQFF. CDR3 in DNA: TGCGCCAGCAGCTTGGCCCCGGATTACAATGAGCAGTTCTTC.

This chain uses TRBV5-1 with TRBJ2-2, with TRBD2 matching 7 bases. This CDR3 is 17 amino acids long. V shed 3 bases, J shed 4 bases, and the junction held 12 bases outside the gene matches. The germline V gene has CDR1 SGHRS and CDR2 YFSETQ. The CDR3 region is CASSSGEGWPLTGELFF. Here the CDR3 DNA reads TGCGCCAGCAGCTCCGGGGAGGGATGGCCCCTCACCGGGGAGCTGTTTTTT.

The chain links TRBV7-9 to TRBJ2-7; D is possibly TRBD1 (6 bases). CDR1 is SEHNR and CDR2 is FQNEAQ in the germline V gene (reference sequence). The V gene lost 5 bases and the J gene lost 4 bases, with 12 bases spanning the gap. The length of the CDR3 is 13 residues. The CDR3, as DNA: TGTGCCAGCAGCCCACAGGGATTTTACGAGCAGTACTTC. It encodes CASSPQGFYEQYF.

The chain employs TRBV18 and TRBJ1-6; 9 bases fit TRBD1. The germline V gene has CDR1 KGHSH and CDR2 LQKENI. This CDR3 comprises 15 residues. V dropped 6 bases and J dropped 8; count of bases not matched to a gene: 8. The CDR3 reads CASSYRDRDYSPLHF. CDR3 DNA: TGTGCCAGCTCGTACCGGGACAGGGACTATTCACCCCTCCACTTT.

The V gene is TRBV24-1, the J gene TRBJ2-1, with unresolved D. This CDR3 has 15 amino acids. Looked up from germline, CDR1 is KGHDR and CDR2 is SFDVKD. V lost 6 bases and J lost 0, with 11 bases in between. CDR3 nucleotides: TGTGCCACCAGTAAATCCGACCACTCCTACAATGAGCAGTTCTTC. Translation gives CATSKSDHSYNEQFF.

The chain carries TRBV3-1 and TRBJ2-1; D assignment may be TRBD1 or TRBD2 (7 bases each). The CDR3 runs 16 residues. The V gene lost 1 base and the J gene lost 5 bases, with 15 bases spanning the gap. Germline assignment: CDR1 LGHDT and CDR2 YNNKEL (reference sequence). CDR3 bases: TGTGCCAGCAGCCAAGTCCGGGGGGACAGAGACAATGAGCAGTTCTTC. The encoded protein is CASSQVRGDRDNEQFF.

The gene calls are TRBV28 and TRBJ2-2; D uncertain. The CDR3 runs 14 residues. CDR1 is MDHEN, CDR2 SYDVKM, per germline. Trimming left V 4 bases short and J 3 bases short, with 9 bases between. The CDR3 DNA reads TGTGCCAGCAGTTCCGACTCCCACACCGGGGAGCTGTTTTTT. As protein: CASSSDSHTGELFF.